These 27 T cell receptor beta chains share one sample of origin, sequenced in a study of blood T cell repertoires in COVID-19. TCRdb keeps only in-frame clones here, not all; method: immunoSEQ multiplex PCR. In the table there are around 380,000 clones, more than 70% of which are singletons. Sample: PBMCs or T cells enriched from blood (not recorded which). The receptor source for this set is a man in his thirties or forties who had recovered from COVID-19.

V is TRBV5-1 and J is TRBJ2-3; 7 bases align to TRBD1. V shed 0 bases and J 2 bases; nucleotides not matched to a gene: 3. Germline V gene lookup returns CDR1 SGHRS and CDR2 YFSETQ. The CDR3 runs 15 residues. The CDR3 nucleotides read TGCGCCAGCAGCTTGGACAGGGGTTACACAGATACGCAGTATTTT. The encoded protein is CASSLDRGYTDTQYF.

This clone was counted between two and nine times. The rearrangement joins TRBV3-1 (or the pseudogene TRBV3-2) to TRBJ1-2, with 7 bases lining up with TRBD1. CDR3 size: 13 residues. Per the germline V gene, CDR1 is LGHDT and CDR2 is YNNKEL (reference sequence). Trimming removed 4 bases from V and 7 bases from J; junction bases left unmatched: 6. This CDR3 is CASSRQGGVGYTF. CDR3 in DNA: TGTGCCAGCAGCCGGCAGGGGGGAGTTGGCTACACCTTC.

J is TRBJ2-5 and V is TRBV7-2, with 10 bases aligning to TRBD2. Germline assignment: CDR1 SGHTA and CDR2 FQGNSA. The CDR3 runs 19 residues. J gave up 0 bases and V 2 bases, and 12 bases lay outside the gene matches. In nucleotides, the CDR3 is TGTGCCAGCAGCTTAAGTACCCGGAAGACTAGCGGGTACCAAGAGACCCAGTACTTC. Residues: CASSLSTRKTSGYQETQYF.

The J gene is TRBJ1-1, the V gene TRBV10-1; a weak D match, TRBD1 (6 bases). Germline V gene lookup returns CDR1 WNHNN and CDR2 SYGVQD (reference sequence). The V end lost 2 bases, the J end lost 1 base, and 11 bases lay between the germline ends. CDR3 length: 15 amino acids. In DNA, the CDR3 is TGCGCCAGCAGTGAGCCCCGGGACAAGAACACTGAAGCTTTCTTT. Its protein is CASSEPRDKNTEAFF.

The V and J genes are TRBV2 and TRBJ2-3; D is possibly TRBD1 (6 bases). V shed 6 bases and J shed 1 base, with 11 bases lying between them. Germline CDR1 is SNHLY and CDR2 is FYNNEI. This CDR3 has 14 residues. The CDR3 sequence: CASSDGQRTDTQYF. The CDR3 nucleotides are TGTGCCAGCAGCGACGGACAGCGCACAGATACGCAGTATTTT. Based on the CDR3 plus reference TRBV2 and TRBJ2-3, the full variable domain is EPEVTQTPSHQVTQMGQEVILRCVPISNHLYFYWYRQILGQKVEFLVSFYNNEISEKSEIFDDQFSVERPDGSNFTLKIRSTKLEDSAMYFCASSDGQRTDTQYFGPGTRLTVL.

V usage is TRBV7-8 and J usage is TRBJ2-5; D unclear. The CDR3 is 13 residues long. Germline V gene data show CDR1 as SGHVS and CDR2 as FQNEAQ. Trimming pared 3 bases from V and 4 bases from J, leaving 9 bases between. CDR3 bases: TGTGCCAGCAGCTTCGAGACATCAGAGACCCAGTACTTC. Its protein is CASSFETSETQYF.

The chain carries TRBV27 and TRBJ1-1; maybe TRBD1 (5 bases). CDR1 and CDR2 from the germline V gene are MNHEY and SMNVEV (reference sequence). This CDR3 is built from 15 residues. The V gene lost 5 bases and the J gene lost 0 bases, with 13 bases spanning the gap. The DNA for the CDR3 is TGTGCCAGCAGTCTAGACCCGACAGTGAACACTGAAGCTTTCTTT. Translating gives CASSLDPTVNTEAFF.

The chain is built from TRBV6-2 or TRBV6-3 and TRBJ1-3; TRBD1 aligns across 8 bases. Germline CDR1 reads MNHEY; CDR2 reads SVGEGT. The CDR3 extends over 16 amino acids. V gave up 4 bases and J gave up 0 bases; unmatched junction bases: 5. The CDR3 region has the DNA TGTGCCAGCAGTTTTGGACAGGGAGCCTCTGGAAACACCATATATTTT. As protein: CASSFGQGASGNTIYF.

As to this clone: In the same sample, other DNA sequences code for this CDR3. The chain has TRBV9 and TRBJ1-2; TRBD1 matches at 7 bases. Germline assignment: CDR1 SGDLS and CDR2 YYNGEE. J was trimmed by 0 bases and V by 0 bases; bases with no gene match: 2. This CDR3 has 15 amino acids. The CDR3 region has the DNA TGTGCCAGCAGCGTAGGACAGGGCCCTAACTATGGCTACACCTTC. The encoded protein is CASSVGQGPNYGYTF.

The chain joins TRBV6-5 to TRBJ2-7, with 10 bases that match TRBD2. Germline V gene lookup returns CDR1 MNHEY and CDR2 SVGAGI. The CDR3 is 13 residues long. Germline trimming cut 7 bases from V and 4 bases from J; bases unmatched to any gene: 4. Here the CDR3 reads CASTVAGGYEQYF. The CDR3 DNA reads as TGTGCCAGCACAGTAGCGGGGGGATACGAGCAGTACTTC.

This clone was seen only a few times. The V gene is TRBV2, the J gene TRBJ1-2; 9 bases agree with TRBD1. V trimming: 7 bases; J trimming: 0 bases; junction bases outside the gene matches: 3. Germline-derived CDR1 and CDR2 are SNHLY and FYNNEI. The CDR3 extends over 14 amino acids. This CDR3 is CASKGQGSNYGYTF. CDR3 DNA sequence: TGTGCCAGCAAGGGACAGGGATCTAACTATGGCTACACCTTC. The variable domain in full, completed from reference TRBV2 and TRBJ1-2, reads EPEVTQTPSHQVTQMGQEVILRCVPISNHLYFYWYRQILGQKVEFLVSFYNNEISEKSEIFDDQFSVERPDGSNFTLKIRSTKLEDSAMYFCASKGQGSNYGYTFGSGTRLTVV.

The genes are TRBV9 and TRBJ2-5; possible D gene TRBD1, 5 bases. CDR1 SGDLS and CDR2 YYNGEE come from the germline V gene. This CDR3 is 15 amino acids long. V lost 4 bases to trimming and J lost 1 base, with 14 bases between them. CDR3 in DNA: TGTGCCAGCAGCTCTACCCCAGGGTTCCAAGAGACCCAGTACTTC. Translating gives CASSSTPGFQETQYF.

This clone was detected once. V gene TRBV30 combines with J gene TRBJ1-5, with TRBD1 as a possible D gene (6 bases). V shed 4 bases and J shed 1 base, with 11 bases lying between them. Germline V gene sequence: CDR1 GTSNPN, CDR2 SVGIG (reference sequence). The CDR3 loop spans 14 amino acids. Here the CDR3 DNA reads TGTGCCTGGACAGGGGAAGGGAGCAATCAGCCCCAGCATTTT. Translation gives CAWTGEGSNQPQHF.

V usage is TRBV5-6 and J usage is TRBJ2-1; 9 nucleotides agree with TRBD2. This CDR3 is 15 amino acids long. Germline values: CDR1 SGHDT, CDR2 YYEEEE. The V and J ends lost 3 bases and 2 bases, in that order; junction bases with no gene match: 3. The CDR3 DNA reads as TGTGCCAGCAGCTCCGGGACTAGCCCCTACAATGAGCAGTTCTTC. It yields the protein CASSSGTSPYNEQFF.

A remark on this clone: The junction and the germline gene differ at one end; a read error may be behind it. The chain is built from TRBV7-3 and TRBJ2-7, with D perhaps matching TRBD2 (6 bases). In germline, CDR1 is SGHTA, CDR2 FQGTGA. This CDR3 comprises 17 residues. CDR3 in amino acids: CASSLTGRAGVFPEQYF. DNA of the CDR3: TGTGCCAGCAGTTTAACGGGCAGAGCGGGTGTTTTTCCCGAGCAGTACTTC.

J is TRBJ1-6 and V is TRBV11-2, with D possibly being TRBD1 (5 bases). V lost 4 bases to trimming and J lost 6 bases, with 16 bases between them. Germline V gene lookup returns CDR1 SGHAT and CDR2 FQNNGV. The CDR3 spans 16 residues. CDR3 loop: CASSSLRGLRNSPLHF. Here the CDR3 DNA reads TGTGCCAGCAGCTCCCTCCGGGGGTTGCGTAATTCACCCCTCCACTTT. Combining the CDR3 with reference TRBV11-2 and TRBJ1-6 gives the whole variable domain EAGVAQSPRYKIIEKRQSVAFWCNPISGHATLYWYQQILGQGPKLLIQFQNNGVVDDSQLPKDRFSAERLKGVDSTLKIQPAKLEDSAVYLCASSSLRGLRNSPLHFGNGTRLTVT.

The V gene is TRBV11-1, the J gene TRBJ2-5, with 9 bases that match TRBD2. V gave up 5 bases and J gave up 2 bases; unmatched junction bases: 9. This CDR3 has 16 amino acids. The V gene's germline CDR1 is SGHAT and CDR2 FQDESV (reference sequence). CDR3 residues: CASSLGRLAVQETQYF. In nucleotides, the CDR3 is TGTGCCAGCAGCCTAGGCCGACTAGCGGTACAAGAGACCCAGTACTTC.

The genes are TRBV19 and TRBJ2-7, with 7 bases that match TRBD1. CDR1 is LNHDA, CDR2 SQIVND, per germline (reference sequence). The CDR3 spans 14 residues. With V trimmed by 6 bases and J by 6 bases, 11 bases remained unmatched. This chain's CDR3 is CASRTTTGAGEQYF. CDR3 DNA sequence: TGTGCCAGTAGGACAACTACAGGGGCAGGCGAGCAGTACTTC.

The rearrangement links TRBV7-9 to TRBJ2-1; 11 bases agree with TRBD2. There are 16 residues in the CDR3. The trim removed 8 bases at V and 1 base at J, leaving 7 bases unmatched. Germline V gives CDR1 SEHNR, CDR2 FQNEAQ (reference sequence). The CDR3 sequence: CASVSSGGASYNEQFF. The CDR3 DNA reads as TGTGCCAGCGTGAGTAGCGGGGGGGCGTCCTACAATGAGCAGTTCTTC.

V usage is TRBV9 and J usage is TRBJ2-1; weak D call: TRBD2 (6 bases). Germline V lookup: CDR1 SGDLS, CDR2 YYNGEE. Trimming cost V 4 bases and J 3 bases, with 11 bases left between them. This CDR3 is 14 amino acids long. CDR3 DNA: TGTGCCAGCAGCCTAAGGAGGGACTACAATGAGCAGTTCTTC. Its translation is CASSLRRDYNEQFF.

The chain recombines TRBV19 with TRBJ1-5; D might be TRBD1 (5 bases). Deletions cut 5 bases from V and 5 bases from J, with 7 bases between. The CDR3 spans 12 residues. CDR1 and CDR2 from the germline V gene are LNHDA and SQIVND (reference sequence). The CDR3 DNA reads TGTGCCAGTAGTTGGGGGGATCAGCCCCAGCATTTT. As protein: CASSWGDQPQHF.

The V and J genes are TRBV3-1 (or the pseudogene TRBV3-2) and TRBJ1-1, with D uncertain. The germline V gene encodes CDR1 LGHDT and CDR2 YNNKEL (reference sequence). CDR3 size: 13 residues. The V and J ends lost 7 bases and 4 bases respectively, with 13 bases between them. The DNA for the CDR3 is TGTGCCAGCACATCCTCGCGGAGCACTGAAGCTTTCTTT. The encoded protein is CASTSSRSTEAFF.

The sample holds a few counts of this clone. The chain carries TRBV5-1 and TRBJ1-6; a weak D match, TRBD1 (6 bases). Per germline, CDR1 SGHRS and CDR2 YFSETQ. V was pared by 0 bases and J by 0 bases, with 25 bases between. The CDR3 consists of 22 residues. The chain's CDR3 is CASSLDKSQTGQSSSYNSPLHF. The CDR3 DNA follows: TGCGCCAGCAGCTTGGACAAAAGCCAGACCGGACAGTCAAGCTCCTATAATTCACCCCTCCACTTT.

This sequence joins TRBV11-2 and TRBJ2-7; D is possibly TRBD1 (5 bases). Germline CDR1 is SGHAT and CDR2 is FQNNGV. V was cut by 0 bases and J by 2 bases, with 14 bases left in between. The CDR3 totals 16 residues. CDR3 amino acids: CASSLDALQAPYEQYF. In DNA form, the CDR3 reads TGTGCCAGCAGCTTAGATGCCCTACAGGCGCCCTACGAGCAGTACTTC.

J is TRBJ2-1 and V is TRBV9, with D hard to call. Germline V gene lookup returns CDR1 SGDLS and CDR2 YYNGEE. The CDR3 consists of 16 residues. V shed 0 bases and J shed 3 bases, with 13 bases lying between them. DNA for the CDR3: TGTGCCAGCAGCGTAGCTACGTCCGCGCTCTACAATGAGCAGTTCTTC. Translating it yields CASSVATSALYNEQFF.

The chain carries TRBV6-1 and TRBJ2-2; TRBD1 aligns across 8 bases. The germline gives CDR1 MNHNS, CDR2 SASEGT. Trimming took 3 bases from V and 7 from J; bases not matched to a gene: 7. The CDR3 has 15 amino acids. Here the CDR3 DNA reads TGTGCCAGCAGTGATCGAGACAGGGGAAACGGGGAGCTGTTTTTT. Translated, it gives CASSDRDRGNGELFF.

This clone was seen only once. The chain has TRBV18 and TRBJ1-3; D is uncertain. The ends were cut back, 3 bases at V and 3 bases at J, with 9 bases in the middle. CDR1 and CDR2 from the germline V gene are KGHSH and LQKENI. This CDR3 comprises 14 residues. The CDR3 here is CASSPEVIGNTIYF. The CDR3 nucleotides read TGTGCCAGCTCACCTGAGGTGATTGGAAACACCATATATTTT. Full variable domain (outside the CDR3, taken from reference TRBV18 and TRBJ1-3): NAGVMQNPRHLVRRRGQEARLRCSPMKGHSHVYWYRQLPEEGLKFMVYLQKENIIDESGMPKERFSAEFPKEGPSILRIQQVVRGDSAAYFCASSPEVIGNTIYFGEGSWLTVV.